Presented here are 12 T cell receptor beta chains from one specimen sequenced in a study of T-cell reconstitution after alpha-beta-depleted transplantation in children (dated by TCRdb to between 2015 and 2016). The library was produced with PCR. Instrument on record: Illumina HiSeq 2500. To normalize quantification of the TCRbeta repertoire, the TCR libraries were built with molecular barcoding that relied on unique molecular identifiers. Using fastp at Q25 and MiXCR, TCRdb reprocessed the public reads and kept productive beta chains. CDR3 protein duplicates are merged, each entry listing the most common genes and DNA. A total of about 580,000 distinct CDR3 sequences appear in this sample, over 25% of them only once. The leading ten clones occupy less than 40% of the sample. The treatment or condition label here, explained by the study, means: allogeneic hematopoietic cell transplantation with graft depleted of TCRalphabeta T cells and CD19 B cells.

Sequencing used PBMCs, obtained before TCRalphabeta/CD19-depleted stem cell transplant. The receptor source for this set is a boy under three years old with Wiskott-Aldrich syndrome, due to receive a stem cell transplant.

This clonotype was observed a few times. The CDR3 DNA reads TGCAGTGCTAGAGCGGAAGTCTATGGCTACACCTTC. It is translated as CSARAEVYGYTF. The chain is built from TRBV20-1 and TRBJ1-2; D call uncertain. The CDR3 is 12 residues long. Trimming left V 1 base short and J 4 bases short, with 7 bases between. Germline V gene sequence: CDR1 DFQATT, CDR2 SNEGSKA (reference sequence).

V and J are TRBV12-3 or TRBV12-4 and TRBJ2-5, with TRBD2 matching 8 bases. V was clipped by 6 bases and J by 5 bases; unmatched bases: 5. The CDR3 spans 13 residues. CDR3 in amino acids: CASRQREWETQYF. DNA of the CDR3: TGTGCCAGCAGACAGCGGGAGTGGGAGACCCAGTACTTC.

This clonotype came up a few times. The CDR3 DNA is TGTGCCAGCAGCGATAGCGGGATGTTTGTAGAGACCCAGTACTTC. It yields the protein CASSDSGMFVETQYF. V usage is TRBV7-2 and J usage is TRBJ2-5; TRBD2 matches 8 bases. The CDR3 sequence is 15 residues long. V lost 5 bases, J lost 4 bases, and 9 bases stayed unmatched. Per germline, CDR1 SGHTA and CDR2 FQGNSA.

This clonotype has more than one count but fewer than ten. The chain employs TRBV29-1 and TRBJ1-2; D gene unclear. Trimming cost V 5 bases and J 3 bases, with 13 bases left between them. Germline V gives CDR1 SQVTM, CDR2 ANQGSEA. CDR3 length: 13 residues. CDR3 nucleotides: TGCAGCGTTACGCCCAGACACCACTATGGCTACACCTTC. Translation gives CSVTPRHHYGYTF.

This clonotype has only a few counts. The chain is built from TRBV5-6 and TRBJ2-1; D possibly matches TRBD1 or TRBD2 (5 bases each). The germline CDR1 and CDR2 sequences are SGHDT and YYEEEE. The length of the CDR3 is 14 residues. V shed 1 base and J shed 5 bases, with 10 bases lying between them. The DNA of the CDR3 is TGTGCCAGCAGCTTGAAGGGACGACACAATGAGCAGTTCTTC. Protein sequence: CASSLKGRHNEQFF.

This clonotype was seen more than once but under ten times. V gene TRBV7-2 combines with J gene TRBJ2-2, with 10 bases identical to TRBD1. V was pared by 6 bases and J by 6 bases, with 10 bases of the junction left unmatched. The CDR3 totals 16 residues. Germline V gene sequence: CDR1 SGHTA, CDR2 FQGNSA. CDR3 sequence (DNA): TGTGCCAGCAGTTCCGGGACAGGGGTTGTTGCCGGGGAGCTGTTTTTT. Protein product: CASSSGTGVVAGELFF.

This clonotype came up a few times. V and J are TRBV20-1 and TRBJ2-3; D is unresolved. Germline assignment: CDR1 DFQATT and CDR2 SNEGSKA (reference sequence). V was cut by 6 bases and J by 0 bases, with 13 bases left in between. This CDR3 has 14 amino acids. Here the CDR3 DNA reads TGCAGTGCGGCCGGCCTGGCTAGCACAGATACGCAGTATTTT. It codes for CSAAGLASTDTQYF.

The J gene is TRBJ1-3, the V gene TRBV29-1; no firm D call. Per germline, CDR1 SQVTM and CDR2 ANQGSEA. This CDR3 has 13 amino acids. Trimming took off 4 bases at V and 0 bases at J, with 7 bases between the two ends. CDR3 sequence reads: CSVAGRSGNTIYF. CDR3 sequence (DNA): TGCAGCGTTGCCGGCCGCTCTGGAAACACCATATATTTT.

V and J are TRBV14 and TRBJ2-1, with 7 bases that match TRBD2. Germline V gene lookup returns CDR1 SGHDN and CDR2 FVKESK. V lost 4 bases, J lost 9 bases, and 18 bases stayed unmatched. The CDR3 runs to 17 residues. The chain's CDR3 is CASSPGWGRAWLGEQFF. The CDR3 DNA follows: TGTGCCAGCAGCCCCGGTTGGGGGAGGGCCTGGTTGGGTGAGCAGTTCTTC.

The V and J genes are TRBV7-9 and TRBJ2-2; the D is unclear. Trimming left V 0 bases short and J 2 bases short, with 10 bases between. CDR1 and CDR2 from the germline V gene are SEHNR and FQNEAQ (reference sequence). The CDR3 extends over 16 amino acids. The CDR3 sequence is CASSLAAGTNTGELFF. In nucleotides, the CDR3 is TGTGCCAGCAGCTTAGCCGCAGGAACCAACACCGGGGAGCTGTTTTTT.

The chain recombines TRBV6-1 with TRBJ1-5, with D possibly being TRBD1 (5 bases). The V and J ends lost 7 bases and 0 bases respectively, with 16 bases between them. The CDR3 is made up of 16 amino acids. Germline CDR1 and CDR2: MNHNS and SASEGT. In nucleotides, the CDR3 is TGTGCCAGCAATAGGGGTTTGGGGGTTAGCAATCAGCCCCAGCATTTT. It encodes CASNRGLGVSNQPQHF.

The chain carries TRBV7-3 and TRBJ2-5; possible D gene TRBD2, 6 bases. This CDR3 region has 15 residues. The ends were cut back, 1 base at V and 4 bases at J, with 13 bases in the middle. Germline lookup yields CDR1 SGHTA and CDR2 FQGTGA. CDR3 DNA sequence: TGTGCCAGCAGCTTAATAGGAGGGGCAGGAGAGACCCAGTACTTC. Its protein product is CASSLIGGAGETQYF.